What follows is one T cell receptor beta chain and its context. Its binding antigen is unknown. This may be a read error: a much more frequent sequence differs by one nucleotide. The source of the sample is a study of T cells in Graves' hyperthyroidism and ophthalmopathy (dated by TCRdb to about 2019). Describing the broader study: To identify distinguishing TCR V-J signatures, a discovery cohort of some 100 patients was used, comprising 40 to 45 with Graves' ophthalmopathy and about 59 with stable Graves' hyperthyroidism. An independent validation cohort of fewer than 20 hyperthyroidism patients and about 15 patients who later progressed to ophthalmopathy tested prospective prediction of ophthalmopathy. The 100 or so discovery patients were randomly split 7:3 into training and test sets. The study also compared thyroid tissue and blood T-cell repertoires from about 6 Graves' hyperthyroidism patients. Once sampling was done, hyperthyroidism patients were given methimazole at a starting dose of 30 mg daily, whereas ophthalmopathy patients were given high-dose intravenous methylprednisolone. The paper describes TCR Vbeta CDR3 sequencing of 130 to 150 peripheral blood samples, made up of 43 ophthalmopathy patients, some 80 hyperthyroidism patients and 17 progressor patients.

The TCR beta CDR3 regions were amplified from RNA transcripts. The first round of RT-PCR for the TCR CDR3 was performed with the HTBI primer set and the Qiagen OneStep RT-PCR kit. Libraries were constructed in a second round of multiplex PCR, after which size selection and purification were carried out. Libraries were sequenced paired-end with 100 bp reads on an Illumina HiSeq2000. The study's own analysis went as follows. SOAPnuke was used to process the raw data, throwing out any read that contained adapters or uncalled bases, had a mean Phred below 15, or lacked an exact constant-primer or identifier match. High-quality paired reads were merged using COPE v1.2.5, and each unique nucleotide sequence was defined as a clonotype. MiTCR v1.1 was used to align clonotypes to the IMGT TRBV, TRBD and TRBJ reference segments. Only V-J combinations with frequency above 0.0001, covering 99% to 99.2% of repertoires, were analysed. A TCS score was defined as the ratio between F50 (clonal expansion) and ExV (chaos), using BLOSUM62-based TCRdist between CDR3 peptides within each V-J. Welch's t-statistics and random forest reduced 500 to 650 V-J features to about 13, which were used in a naive Bayes classifier (R e1071). Thyroid-blood repertoire similarity was quantified with the Morisita-Horn index. The public sequencing data were trimmed at Q25 with fastp and processed into clonotypes with MiXCR by TCRdb, which kept only in-frame beta chains. When rows share a CDR3 protein, they turn into one entry using the most common DNA and genes. TCRdb's processing, not the authors', yielded these V and J calls. The sample table records a few hundred thousand distinct CDR3 sequences; more than 45% of these occur just once. The top ten clonotypes cover about 8.3% of the sample.

The study at large found these results: During validation, the model predicted progression to ophthalmopathy a median of around 6 months ahead of onset, with more than 60% sensitivity and 72% to 85% specificity. Ophthalmopathy was separated from stable hyperthyroidism by a 13 V-J signature model, with around 90% sensitivity and roughly 84% specificity obtained in cross-validation and 80%/75% obtained in testing. Most expanded thyroid clonotypes (frequency above 0.001) were also found in blood, which suggests that blood repertoires may mirror thyroid immune responses. No statistical method was used to set the sample size in advance, and investigators knew the group allocation.

Graves' hyperthyroidism was defined as stable when no progression to ophthalmopathy occurred over 18 months of follow-up. Hyperthyroidism patients were newly diagnosed, had a disease duration of under 2 months, and were aged 18 to 65 years. Any patient with an uncontrolled infection, another autoimmune disease, pregnancy or lactation was excluded. Diagnoses were established on the basis of clinical symptoms, serum thyroxine and TRAb, thyroid ultrasound, and orbital computed tomography. Trizol reagent was used to extract total RNA, and RNA quality was then checked on an Agilent 2100 Bioanalyzer. The specimen sequenced was peripheral blood or thyroid tissue (not recorded which). This TCR was sampled from a woman under 30 with Graves' hyperthyroidism.

The CDR3 corresponds to CASSLAALTAMNTGAFF. The DNA is as follows: TGTGCCAGCAGCTTAGCCGCTTTGACAGCCATGAACACTGGAGCTTTCTTT. Rearrangement joined TRBV7-9 to TRBJ1-1; 5 matching bases give a weak D call of TRBD1. The CDR3 numbers 17 residues from cysteine through phenylalanine. Of all the DNA, just the CDR3 is kept, 51 bases in frame from base 1. Reading the germline V gene (reference sequence) gives CDR1 SEHNR and CDR2 FQNEAQ.